This T cell receptor (beta chain) comes out of a study of T cell repertoires in aging, cancer and after chemotherapy. In the study overall: Millions of TCR reads were in the whole dataset.

Rearranged V-D-J TRB sequences were amplified with a mixed TRB-A/B primer pool. TCRdb re-derived calls from the multiplex PCR reads in MiXCR, one entry per CDR3 protein. The repertoire holds 8,500 to 10,000 distinct CDR3 sequences, with nearly 55% as singletons. The CDR3 loop spans 13 amino acids. V lost 4 bases to trimming and J lost 7 bases, with 14 bases between them. CDR1 and CDR2 from the germline V gene are SQVTM and ANQGSEA. TCR beta rearrangements were amplified from peripheral blood genomic DNA. The sample taken for sequencing was blood. The chain employs TRBV29-1 and TRBJ1-5; D is unclear. The clonotype comes from a human donor in good health. The CDR3 nucleotides read TGCAGCGTTGGACTGGAGGTCAGACAGCCCCAGCATTTT. This encodes CSVGLEVRQPQHF.